This T cell receptor (beta chain) was identified in a study of T-cell reconstitution after alpha-beta-depleted transplantation in children. Germline CDR1 SEHNR, CDR2 FQNEAQ (reference sequence). CDR3 size: 14 residues. The V gene lost 6 bases and the J gene lost 6 bases, with 14 bases spanning the gap. The library targeted TCRbeta and was prepared with unique molecular identifiers. TCRdb re-derived calls from the PCR reads in MiXCR, one entry per CDR3 protein. The sample includes about 640,000 distinct CDR3 sequences, over 15% of them seen just once. The source material was PBMCs from the stem cell graft donor, sampled from the stem cell graft. The chain is built from TRBV7-9 and TRBJ2-2, with a possible D match to TRBD1 (7 bases). The sequence was collected from a human donor who donated a stem cell graft to a child with acute myeloid leukemia. The CDR3 nucleotides read TGTGCCAGCAGGGACGGAGGGGGCTCCGGGGAGCTGTTTTTT. Its protein product is CASRDGGGSGELFF.